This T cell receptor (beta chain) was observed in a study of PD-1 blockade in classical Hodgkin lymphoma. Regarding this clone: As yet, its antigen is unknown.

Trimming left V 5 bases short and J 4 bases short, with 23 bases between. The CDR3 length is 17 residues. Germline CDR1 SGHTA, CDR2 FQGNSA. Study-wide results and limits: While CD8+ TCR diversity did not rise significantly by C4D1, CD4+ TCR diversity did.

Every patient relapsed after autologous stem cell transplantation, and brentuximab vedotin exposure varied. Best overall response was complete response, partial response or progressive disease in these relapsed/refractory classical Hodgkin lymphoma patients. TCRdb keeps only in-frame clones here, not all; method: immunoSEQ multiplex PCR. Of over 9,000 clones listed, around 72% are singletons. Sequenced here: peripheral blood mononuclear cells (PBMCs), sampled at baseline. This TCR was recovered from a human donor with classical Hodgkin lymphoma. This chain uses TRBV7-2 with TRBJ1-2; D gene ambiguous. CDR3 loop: CASSPDTSNVYFYGYTF. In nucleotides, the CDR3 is TGTGCCAGCAGCCCCGACACCTCGAACGTCTACTTCTATGGCTACACCTTC.